A selection of T cell receptor beta chains follows, all from one sample in a study of blood T cell repertoires in COVID-19. Sequencing used immunoSEQ multiplex PCR; TCRdb keeps in-frame clones, though not all of them. In the table there are roughly 63,000 clones, 65% to 75% of which are singletons. Material for sequencing was peripheral blood. Receptor source: an elderly woman with acute or convalescent COVID-19. Each CDR3 is given with its conserved first and last residue. Fields, in order: D gene, V gene, J gene, clone size, CDR3 protein, CDR3 DNA. D genes are given only for firm matches. Clone size is not always given. Where it is, it says once, few, many or a class for expanded clones.

TRBD1,TRBV5-6,TRBJ2-2,-,CASSILLRDREAGELFF,TGTGCCAGCAGCATCCTACTCCGGGACAGGGAAGCCGGGGAGCTGTTTTTT
TRBD2,TRBV7-9,TRBJ2-1,-,CASSLALAGNEQFF,TGTGCCAGCAGCCTAGCCCTAGCGGGCAATGAGCAGTTCTTC
TRBD2,TRBV6-2/TRBV6-3,TRBJ2-1,-,CASSYSTTSGLNYNEQFF,TGTGCCAGCAGTTACTCTACGACTAGCGGGCTTAACTACAATGAGCAGTTCTTC
-,TRBV7-9,TRBJ2-2,-,CASSLDHTGELFF,TGTGCCAGCAGCTTAGATCATACCGGGGAGCTGTTTTTT
TRBD2,TRBV19,TRBJ2-3,-,CASSMRGGTQYF,TGTGCCAGTAGTATGCGCGGGGGAACGCAGTATTTT
-,TRBV4-3,TRBJ2-7,-,CASSQEPRYEQYF,TGCGCCAGCAGCCAAGAACCCCGGTACGAGCAGTACTTC
-,TRBV4-3,TRBJ2-2,-,CASSQDTANTGELFF,TGCGCCAGCAGCCAAGATACAGCGAACACCGGGGAGCTGTTTTTT
TRBD1,TRBV29-1,TRBJ2-5,-,CSVVQGEETQYF,TGCAGCGTTGTACAGGGGGAAGAGACCCAGTACTTC
TRBD1,TRBV11-2,TRBJ1-2,-,CASSSTDRVFGYTF,TGTGCCAGCAGCTCTACCGACAGGGTCTTTGGCTACACCTTC
-,TRBV4-1,TRBJ1-6,-,CASSRARNSPLHF,TGCGCCAGCAGCCGTGCCAGGAATTCACCCCTCCACTTT
-,TRBV27,TRBJ1-5,-,CASSFYSNQPQHF,TGTGCCAGCAGTTTTTATAGCAATCAGCCCCAGCATTTT
-,TRBV28,TRBJ2-7,-,CASRRGGFSYEQYF,TGTGCCAGCAGGAGGGGGGGGTTCTCCTACGAGCAGTACTTC
-,TRBV7-2,TRBJ2-2,-,CASSIRRNTGELFF,TGTGCCAGCAGCATAAGGAGGAACACCGGGGAGCTGTTTTTT
-,TRBV7-2,TRBJ2-1,-,CASSLVADSYNEQFF,TGTGCCAGCAGCTTAGTGGCTGACTCCTACAATGAGCAGTTCTTC
TRBD2,TRBV19,TRBJ2-1,once,CASTMGTSGSAEQFF,TGTGCCAGTACCATGGGGACTAGCGGGAGTGCTGAGCAGTTCTTC
-,TRBV29-1,TRBJ2-7,few,CSVQMTPPGEQYF,TGCAGCGTCCAGATGACCCCACCGGGGGAGCAGTACTTC
TRBD2,TRBV5-1,TRBJ2-7,-,CASSPGLAGAYEQYF,TGCGCCAGCAGCCCAGGACTAGCGGGAGCATACGAGCAGTACTTC